Presented here are 2 T cell receptor beta chains from one specimen sequenced in a study of blood T cell repertoires in COVID-19. Clones were read by immunoSEQ multiplex PCR, and TCRdb kept only the in-frame ones, dropping some. The sample yields 150,000 to 200,000 clones, about 80% seen once. The material sequenced was peripheral blood. All receptors come from a human donor with acute or convalescent COVID-19. The donor label of this sample is uncertain.

This clone showed up just a few times. This chain joins TRBV6-2 or TRBV6-3 and TRBJ2-2, with 8 positions matching TRBD2. J lost 5 bases, V lost 5 bases, and 7 bases had no gene match. The CDR3 extends over 15 amino acids. In germline, CDR1 is MNHEY, CDR2 SVGEGT. The CDR3 DNA sequence: TGTGCCAGCAGTCAAGCGGGGGTAGGAACCGGGGAGCTGTTTTTT. Protein sequence: CASSQAGVGTGELFF.

The chain couples TRBV27 to TRBJ1-2, with TRBD1 as a possible D gene (6 bases). The germline gives CDR1 MNHEY, CDR2 SMNVEV (reference sequence). The CDR3 spans 13 residues. Trimming left V 3 bases short and J 8 bases short, with 13 bases between. CDR3 protein: CASSLRGGGGYTF. CDR3 coding DNA: TGTGCCAGCAGTTTGAGGGGAGGGGGAGGCTACACCTTC.